Shown below are 13 T cell receptor beta chains from a single sample sequenced in a study of T cell responses to AZD1222 COVID-19 vaccine (dated by TCRdb to the early 2020s). To prepare the library, the immunoSEQ multiplex PCR assay was applied. Drawn from immuneACCESS, this table holds only the in-frame rearrangements with V and J called that TCRdb kept. Clones are partly lost; checked studies trace under half to an unresolved V gene and leave the rest unexplained. The sample table records some 200,000 clones; roughly 93% of these occur just once. The top ten clones comprise approximately 0.97% of the sample. The time point label for this specimen denotes: baseline before first vaccination. Sequencing was performed on peripheral blood, taken on day 0 of AZD1222 vaccination. These receptor sequences come from an adult in good health.

The chain uses TRBV6-5 and TRBJ2-3; D is unclear. Germline lookup yields CDR1 MNHEY and CDR2 SVGAGI. The V end lost 0 bases, the J end lost 4 bases, and 8 bases lay between the germline ends. This CDR3 region has 14 residues. CDR3 sequence reads: CASSYSSPADTQYF. CDR3 nucleotide sequence: TGTGCCAGCAGTTACTCCAGTCCCGCAGATACGCAGTATTTT.

V and J are TRBV19 and TRBJ1-2, with 7 bases identical to TRBD1. Unmatched junction bases numbered 11, after V lost 8 bases and J lost 5 bases. Germline loops: CDR1 LNHDA, CDR2 SQIVND (reference sequence). CDR3 length equals 14 residues. The CDR3 sequence: CASCCRDRPYGYTF. CDR3 DNA: TGTGCCAGTTGTTGCCGGGACAGACCATATGGCTACACCTTC.

V gene TRBV13 combines with J gene TRBJ1-6; D gene ambiguous. Deletions cut 0 bases from V and 6 bases from J, with 6 bases between. Germline CDR1 is PRHDT and CDR2 is FYEKMQ (reference sequence). This CDR3 region has 14 residues. The CDR3 nucleotides read TGTGCCAGCAGCTTAGGACAGCTTAATTCACCCCTCCACTTT. The encoded protein is CASSLGQLNSPLHF.

This clone occurred a few times. The V and J genes are TRBV12-5 and TRBJ1-3, with D unresolved. The length of the CDR3 is 13 residues. The ends were cut back, 4 bases at V and 3 bases at J, with 7 bases in the middle. Germline V gene sequence: CDR1 LGHNT, CDR2 FRNRAP. CDR3 nucleotides: TGTGCTAGTGGTTCGTGGGTTGGAAACACCATATATTTT. Residues: CASGSWVGNTIYF.

The rearrangement uses TRBV3-1 (or the pseudogene TRBV3-2) and TRBJ1-4; 9 bases line up with TRBD1. This CDR3 has 14 amino acids. From germline, CDR1 is LGHDT and CDR2 YNNKEL (reference sequence). V trimming: 5 bases; J trimming: 7 bases; junction bases outside the gene matches: 5. This chain's CDR3 is CASSDSDRGEKLFF. CDR3 nucleotide sequence: TGTGCCAGCAGCGATTCGGACAGGGGTGAAAAACTGTTTTTT.

The chain employs TRBV5-6 and TRBJ2-5; 12 bases are shared with TRBD2. The CDR3 consists of 15 residues. J lost 5 bases, V lost 1 base, and 3 bases had no gene match. CDR1 SGHDT and CDR2 YYEEEE come from the germline V gene. DNA of the CDR3: TGTGCCAGCAGCTTGTCACTAGCGGGGGGTGAGACCCAGTACTTC. Amino acids: CASSLSLAGGETQYF.

The chain has TRBV6-5 and TRBJ2-2; D unclear. CDR1 is MNHEY, CDR2 SVGAGI, per germline. Trimming shortened V by 3 bases and J by 3 bases, and 11 bases separated the two germline ends. The CDR3 sequence is 15 residues long. Written as DNA, the CDR3 is TGTGCCAGCAGTTATGCTGGGCCGTACACCGGGGAGCTGTTTTTT. Residues: CASSYAGPYTGELFF.

The CDR3 here is CASSESQGRQGLTRWGEQYF. The CDR3 DNA sequence: TGTGCCAGCAGTGAATCGCAGGGTCGGCAGGGTTTAACCAGATGGGGCGAGCAGTACTTC. The chain joins TRBV2 to TRBJ2-7, with a weak D call TRBD1 (5 bases). Per germline, CDR1 SNHLY and CDR2 FYNNEI. The length of the CDR3 is 20 residues. The germline V and J ends were trimmed by 2 bases and 6 bases, with 32 bases remaining between them.

The CDR3 coding sequence is TGTGCCAGCAGTTACTCCGTTCTGGGGCCCAGCACAGGGAATACGCAGTATTTT. This codes for CASSYSVLGPSTGNTQYF. The genes are TRBV6-2 or TRBV6-3 and TRBJ2-3; D may be TRBD1 (6 bases). CDR3 length equals 18 residues. Trimming cost V 0 bases and J 7 bases, with 23 bases left between them. Per the germline V gene, CDR1 is MNHEY and CDR2 is SVGEGT.

This chain connects TRBV3-1 (or the pseudogene TRBV3-2) to TRBJ1-5; D might be TRBD1 (5 bases). Per germline, CDR1 LGHDT and CDR2 YNNKEL (reference sequence). V shed 2 bases and J shed 2 bases, with 10 bases lying between them. This CDR3 is 15 amino acids long. The CDR3, as DNA: TGTGCCAGCAGCCAATTCTCGGGGGGCAATCAGCCCCAGCATTTT. This gives the protein CASSQFSGGNQPQHF.

The rearrangement links TRBV18 to TRBJ1-3; the D gene is possibly TRBD1 (6 bases). This CDR3 region has 15 residues. CDR1 KGHSH and CDR2 LQKENI come from the germline V gene. V gave up 3 bases and J gave up 2 bases, with 11 bases separating them. The CDR3 nucleotides are TGTGCCAGCTCACCCAAAGGACAGCCTGGAAACACCATATATTTT. This encodes CASSPKGQPGNTIYF.

This rearrangement joins TRBV19 to TRBJ1-2; TRBD1 agrees at 7 bases. Germline trimming cut 0 bases from V and 5 bases from J; bases unmatched to any gene: 3. There are 14 residues in the CDR3. CDR1 and CDR2 from the germline V gene are LNHDA and SQIVND (reference sequence). In nucleotides, the CDR3 is TGTGCCAGTAGTATAGAAGGCAGGGGGTATGGCTACACCTTC. It is translated as CASSIEGRGYGYTF.

DNA for the CDR3: TGTGCCAGCAGCCTTTGGGGCTATGGCTACACCTTC. Translation gives CASSLWGYGYTF. V usage is TRBV5-6 and J usage is TRBJ1-2; D is ambiguous. This CDR3 spans 12 amino acids. Looked up from germline, CDR1 is SGHDT and CDR2 is YYEEEE. V was trimmed by 4 bases and J by 4 bases, leaving 8 bases between them.